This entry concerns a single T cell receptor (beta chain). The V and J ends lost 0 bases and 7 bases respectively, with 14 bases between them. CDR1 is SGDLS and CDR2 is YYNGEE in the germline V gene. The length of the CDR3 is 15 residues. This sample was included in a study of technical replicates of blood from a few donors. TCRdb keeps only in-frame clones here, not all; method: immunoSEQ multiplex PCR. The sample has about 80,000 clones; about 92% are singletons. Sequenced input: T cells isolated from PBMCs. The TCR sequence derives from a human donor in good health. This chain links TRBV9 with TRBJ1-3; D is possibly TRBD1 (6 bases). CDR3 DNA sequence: TGTGCCAGCAGCGTAGCTTACGGGGGGCAGAACACCATATATTTT. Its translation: CASSVAYGGQNTIYF.